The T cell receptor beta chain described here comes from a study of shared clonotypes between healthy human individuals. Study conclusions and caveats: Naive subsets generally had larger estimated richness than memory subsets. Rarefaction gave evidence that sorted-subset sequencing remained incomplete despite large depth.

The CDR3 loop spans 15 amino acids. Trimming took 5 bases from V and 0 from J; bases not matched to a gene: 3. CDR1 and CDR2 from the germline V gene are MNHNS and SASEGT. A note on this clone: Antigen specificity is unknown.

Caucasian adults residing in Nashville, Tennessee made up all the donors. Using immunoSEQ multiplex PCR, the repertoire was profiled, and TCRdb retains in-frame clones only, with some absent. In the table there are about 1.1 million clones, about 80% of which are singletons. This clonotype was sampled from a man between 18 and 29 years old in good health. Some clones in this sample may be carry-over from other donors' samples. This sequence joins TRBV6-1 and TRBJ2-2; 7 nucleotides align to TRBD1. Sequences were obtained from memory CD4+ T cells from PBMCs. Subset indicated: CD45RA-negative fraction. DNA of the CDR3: TGTGCCAGCAGTAGAGGACAGGCGAACACCGGGGAGCTGTTTTTT. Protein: CASSRGQANTGELFF.